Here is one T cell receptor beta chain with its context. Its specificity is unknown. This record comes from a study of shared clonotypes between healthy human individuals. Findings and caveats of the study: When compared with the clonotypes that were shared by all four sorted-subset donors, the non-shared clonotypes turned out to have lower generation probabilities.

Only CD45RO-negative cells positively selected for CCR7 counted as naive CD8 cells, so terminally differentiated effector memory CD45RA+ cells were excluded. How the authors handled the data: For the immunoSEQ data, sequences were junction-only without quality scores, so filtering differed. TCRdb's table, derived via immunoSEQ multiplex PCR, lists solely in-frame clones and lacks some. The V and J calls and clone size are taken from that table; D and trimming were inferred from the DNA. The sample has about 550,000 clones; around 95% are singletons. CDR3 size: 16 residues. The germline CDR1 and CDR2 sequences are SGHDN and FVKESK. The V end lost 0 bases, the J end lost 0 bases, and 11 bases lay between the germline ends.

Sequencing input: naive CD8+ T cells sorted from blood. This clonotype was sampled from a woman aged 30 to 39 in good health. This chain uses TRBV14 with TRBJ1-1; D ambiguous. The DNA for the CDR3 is TGTGCCAGCAGCCAAGATCTGGGGTGGATGAACACTGAAGCTTTCTTT. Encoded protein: CASSQDLGWMNTEAFF.